This TCR beta chain was documented in a study of shared clonotypes between healthy human individuals. The data were produced by immunoSEQ multiplex PCR, yet TCRdb's version contains in-frame clones alone and is incomplete. The sample lists 2 million or so clones; approximately 95% were seen once. Whole-study results and caveats: Across a few donors, naive CD4 shared around 5.3%, naive CD8 approximately 3.5%, memory CD4 roughly 2.2%, memory CD8 0.4% to 0.5%. A generally larger estimated richness was seen in naive subsets than in memory subsets. Sampling involved blood alone; tissue repertoires likely differ.

About this clone: Antigen: not known.

The CDR3 consists of 13 residues. Germline V lookup: CDR1 SGHNT, CDR2 YYREEE (reference sequence). Between the trimmed V and J ends, which lost 0 bases and 8 bases, there was a span of 11 bases. The chain carries TRBV5-4 and TRBJ1-2; D is unresolved. Sequencing used naive CD4+ T cells sorted from blood. The subset was: CD45RA+ positively selected. This sequence was found in a man aged 18 to 30 in good health. Here the CDR3 DNA reads TGTGCCAGCAGCTTGGTTGTGGGTAACGGCTACACCTTC. Encoded protein: CASSLVVGNGYTF. The full variable domain, its missing parts supplied by reference TRBV5-4 and TRBJ1-2, is ETGVTQSPTHLIKTRGQQVTLRCSSQSGHNTVSWYQQALGQGPQFIFQYYREEENGRGNFPPRFSGLQFPNYSSELNVNALELDDSALYLCASSLVVGNGYTFGSGTRLTVV.